The 18 T cell receptor beta chains reported below all come from one sample, sequenced in a study of cytomegalovirus exposure and HLA in healthy donors. Primers included in the PCR were 60 Vbeta and 13 Jbeta primers. The table came from immunoSEQ multiplex PCR; TCRdb's copy has only in-frame clones and leaves some out. The table includes roughly 200,000 clones, 79% detected once. The sample comprised PBMCs. The receptors derive from a middle-aged woman in good health and CMV-seronegative.

The chain employs TRBV11-3 and TRBJ2-7; 7 bases map to TRBD2. CDR1 SGHNT and CDR2 YENEEA come from the germline V gene. CDR3 length: 13 residues. J was trimmed by 3 bases and V by 7 bases; bases with no gene match: 6. The CDR3 region has the DNA TGTGCCAGCACTCAGTCGGGGGGCTACGAGCAGTACTTC. Translating it yields CASTQSGGYEQYF.

The chain combines TRBV10-3 with TRBJ2-3, with TRBD2 matching over 7 bases. Germline trimming cut 4 bases from V and 2 bases from J; bases unmatched to any gene: 12. CDR1 and CDR2 (germline): ENHRY, SYGVKD. This CDR3 has 17 residues. In DNA form, the CDR3 reads TGTGCCATCAGTGCCTCGAGATTAGCGGGCAACACAGATACGCAGTATTTT. Protein product: CAISASRLAGNTDTQYF.

J is TRBJ2-5 and V is TRBV29-1; TRBD1 matches at 9 bases. Germline lookup yields CDR1 SQVTM and CDR2 ANQGSEA. The V gene end was trimmed by 6 bases and the J gene end by 5 bases; junction bases not matched to a gene: 13. The CDR3 loop spans 15 amino acids. The CDR3 loop reads CSVVQPGQGYETQYF. The CDR3 DNA is TGCAGCGTCGTTCAACCGGGACAGGGCTACGAGACCCAGTACTTC.

In this sample, this clone turned up once. The chain links TRBV27 to TRBJ2-3, with D hard to call. The germline gives CDR1 MNHEY, CDR2 SMNVEV (reference sequence). The CDR3 loop spans 11 amino acids. V dropped 8 bases and J dropped 6 bases, with 9 bases sitting between them. This CDR3 reads CASSSWDTQYF. CDR3 nucleotides: TGTGCCAGCTCGAGTTGGGATACGCAGTATTTT.

The chain has TRBV5-6 and TRBJ1-6, with 10 bases lining up with TRBD1. The CDR3 has 15 residues. Germline values: CDR1 SGHDT, CDR2 YYEEEE. The trim removed 4 bases at V and 10 bases at J, leaving 8 bases unmatched. Here the CDR3 DNA reads TGTGCCAGCAGCCAGACAGGGGGCAGAGGATCACCCCTCCACTTT. Its protein is CASSQTGGRGSPLHF.

A few counts support this clone. The chain uses TRBV11-2 and TRBJ2-5, with 8 bases fitting TRBD2. Germline V gives CDR1 SGHAT, CDR2 FQNNGV. This CDR3 is built from 15 residues. Trimming took 1 base from V and 3 from J; bases not matched to a gene: 4. CDR3 bases: TGTGCCAGCAGCTTAGCTGGCGGGGGGAAAGAGACCCAGTACTTC. Its protein is CASSLAGGGKETQYF.

The J gene is TRBJ1-1, the V gene TRBV6-1; D uncertain. The germline V gene encodes CDR1 MNHNS and CDR2 SASEGT. V lost 5 bases, J lost 4 bases, and 14 bases lay in between. The CDR3 contains 14 residues. CDR3 residues: CASSFTSRGTEAFF. In DNA form, the CDR3 reads TGTGCCAGCAGTTTCACCTCTCGCGGCACTGAAGCTTTCTTT.

This chain connects TRBV9 to TRBJ1-1, with D tentatively TRBD1 (6 bases). CDR1 is SGDLS and CDR2 is YYNGEE in the germline V gene. The length of the CDR3 is 15 residues. V gave up 3 bases and J gave up 7 bases, with 19 bases separating them. The CDR3 reads CASSATGTPYCEAFF. Here the CDR3 DNA reads TGTGCCAGCAGCGCGACCGGGACACCCTACTGTGAAGCTTTCTTT. The variable domain in full, with the rest retrieved from reference TRBV9 and TRBJ1-1, is DSGVTQTPKHLITATGQRVTLRCSPRSGDLSVYWYQQSLDQGLQFLIQYYNGEERAKGNILERFSAQQFPDLHSELNLSSLELGDSALYFCASSATGTPYCEAFFGQGTRLTVV.

The chain uses TRBV5-8 and TRBJ1-1; D perhaps matches TRBD1 (6 bases). Between the trimmed V and J ends, which lost 2 bases and 6 bases, there was a span of 14 bases. CDR1 is SGHTS and CDR2 is YDEGEE in the germline V gene. The CDR3 covers 14 residues. CDR3 protein: CASSLTLTGAEAFF. The CDR3 coding sequence is TGTGCCAGCAGCTTAACCCTGACAGGTGCTGAAGCTTTCTTT.

The chain employs TRBV9 and TRBJ2-1; D is ambiguous. This CDR3 is 15 amino acids long. V lost 2 bases, J lost 0 bases, and 9 bases lay in between. From germline, CDR1 is SGDLS and CDR2 YYNGEE. CDR3 amino acids: CASSVWASSYNEQFF. The CDR3 bases are TGTGCCAGCAGCGTGTGGGCCAGCTCCTACAATGAGCAGTTCTTC.

The table lists this clone with a few counts. The rearrangement uses TRBV27 and TRBJ1-2; weak D call: TRBD1 (5 bases). The V end was cut by 4 bases, the J end by 13 bases, with 16 bases between. Germline CDR1 is MNHEY and CDR2 is SMNVEV (reference sequence). The CDR3 is 12 amino acids. The CDR3 DNA follows: TGTGCCAGCAGTTCCCCTGGGGGGGGAGGCACCTTC. Translated: CASSSPGGGGTF.

V is TRBV11-3 and J is TRBJ2-3; 7 bases match TRBD2. This CDR3 comprises 14 residues. Unmatched junction bases numbered 9, after V lost 4 bases and J lost 8 bases. CDR1 SGHNT and CDR2 YENEEA come from the germline V gene. The CDR3 loop reads CASSYGTIPGTQYF. The CDR3 DNA sequence: TGTGCCAGCAGCTACGGGACTATCCCCGGTACGCAGTATTTT.

This chain joins TRBV30 and TRBJ1-1, with unresolved D. Germline loops: CDR1 GTSNPN, CDR2 SVGIG (reference sequence). The CDR3 runs to 14 residues. V dropped 3 bases and J dropped 7 bases, with 18 bases sitting between them. This chain's CDR3 is CAWSVRPGGGEAFF. CDR3 coding DNA: TGTGCCTGGAGCGTTAGGCCAGGAGGCGGTGAAGCTTTCTTT.

This clone has a handful of counts. The rearrangement uses TRBV6-1 and TRBJ2-1; D is unclear. The V gene's germline CDR1 is MNHNS and CDR2 SASEGT. The V end was cut by 7 bases, the J end by 7 bases, with 14 bases between. The CDR3 sequence is 13 residues long. This CDR3 reads CASTPLPRNEQFF. The CDR3 DNA reads TGTGCCAGCACCCCCCTGCCTAGGAATGAGCAGTTCTTC.

This chain uses TRBV7-2 with TRBJ2-1; 7 nucleotides line up with TRBD1. The CDR3 totals 15 residues. Germline-derived CDR1 and CDR2 are SGHTA and FQGNSA. V lost 4 bases and J lost 7; bases outside the gene matches: 10. The CDR3 spells CASSSAQSQGNEQFF. CDR3 in DNA: TGTGCCAGCAGCTCAGCCCAATCACAGGGGAATGAGCAGTTCTTC.

The chain joins TRBV9 to TRBJ1-1, with D uncertain. Germline lookup yields CDR1 SGDLS and CDR2 YYNGEE. Trimming removed 0 bases at V and 0 bases at J, with 9 bases between. The CDR3 spans 15 residues. The CDR3 nucleotides read TGTGCCAGCAGCGTAGGCCCGGGGATGAACACTGAAGCTTTCTTT. The encoded protein is CASSVGPGMNTEAFF.

This clone has just a few counts. V gene TRBV6-5 combines with J gene TRBJ2-1, with TRBD1 identical over 8 bases. This CDR3 is built from 15 residues. V shed 4 bases and J 3 bases; nucleotides not matched to a gene: 5. CDR1 is MNHEY and CDR2 is SVGAGI in the germline V gene. The CDR3 region has the DNA TGTGCCAGCAGTTTAGACAGGGGTATCTACAATGAGCAGTTCTTC. Its translation: CASSLDRGIYNEQFF.

Note on this clone: Other DNA sequences in the same sample also yield this CDR3. As DNA, the CDR3 is TGTGCCAGCAGCCAAGACAGGGGTCGGACCAATGAAAAACTGTTTTTT. The encoded protein is CASSQDRGRTNEKLFF. V and J are TRBV2 and TRBJ1-4; 8 bases line up with TRBD1. Germline loops: CDR1 SNHLY, CDR2 FYNNEI. V shed 6 bases, J shed 5 bases, and the junction held 11 bases outside the gene matches. The CDR3 loop spans 16 amino acids. Full variable domain (missing parts from reference TRBV2 and TRBJ1-4): EPEVTQTPSHQVTQMGQEVILRCVPISNHLYFYWYRQILGQKVEFLVSFYNNEISEKSEIFDDQFSVERPDGSNFTLKIRSTKLEDSAMYFCASSQDRGRTNEKLFFGSGTQLSVL.